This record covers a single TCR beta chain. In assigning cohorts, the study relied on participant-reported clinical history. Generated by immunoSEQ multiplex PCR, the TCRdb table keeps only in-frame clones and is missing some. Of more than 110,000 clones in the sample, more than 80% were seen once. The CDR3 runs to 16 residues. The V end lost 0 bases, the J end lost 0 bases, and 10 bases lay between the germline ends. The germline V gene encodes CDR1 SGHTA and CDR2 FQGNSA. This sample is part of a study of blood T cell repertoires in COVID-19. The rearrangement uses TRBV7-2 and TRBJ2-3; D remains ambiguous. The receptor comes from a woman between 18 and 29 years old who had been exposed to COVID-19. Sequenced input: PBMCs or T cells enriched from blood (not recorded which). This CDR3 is CASSLAYRRSTDTQYF. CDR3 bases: TGTGCCAGCAGCTTAGCATATCGGAGAAGCACAGATACGCAGTATTTT.